This entry is about one T cell receptor beta chain. Its antigen is not yet known. No qualities accompany the bases; no much larger clone lies one base away. Repertoires were sampled repeatedly over the course of chemoradiotherapy, so clonal expansion could be followed in the tumor microenvironment. Preparation of the library involved the immunoSEQ multiplex PCR assay. This immuneACCESS table, as held by TCRdb, lists in-frame sequences with V and J called but not all clones. Of the missing ones, under half trace to an unresolved V gene in checked studies; the others have no known cause. This sample lists under 20,000 clones; approximately 84% were detected once. About 3.5% of the sample belongs to the ten largest clones. CDR1 and CDR2 were assigned from the germline V gene as SGHNT and YENEEA. Trimming removed 2 bases from V and 2 bases from J, leaving 13 bases between the germline ends. From cysteine to phenylalanine, the CDR3 is 16 amino acids long. Only the CDR3 part of the read is kept: 48 bases, read in frame from the first base.

This sample was taken from a study of chemoradiotherapy in HPV16-positive cancers (dated by TCRdb to the early 2020s). Regarding the complete study: Using functional T-cell assays on cells from two HPV16-positive patients, the researchers defined candidate HPV-specific T-cell clones and common TCR motifs. The study asked whether T-cell immunity to the HPV oncoproteins E6 and E7 changes during chemoradiotherapy and whether this immunity affects survival. TCR repertoires from over 80 patients with HPV-related cancers were then used to track the candidate HPV-specific TCRs and motifs.

What the study reported, not specific to this receptor: Expansion of candidate HPV-specific clones and E7-related TCR motifs was observed in the tumor microenvironment during treatment, whereas no such expansion was observed for non-HPV-specific T cells. Only two HPV16-positive patients were used to derive the functional definition of HPV-specific T cells, and the survival association was reported for HPV16-positive patients. In HPV16-positive patients, expansion of HPV-responsive T cells during chemoradiotherapy was found to be associated with improved recurrence-free survival.

The receptor's source is a human donor with HPV-associated anogenital cancer. Source: blood, taken from a patient who underwent chemoradiotherapy. The chain was built from TRBV11-3 and TRBJ2-1; the D segment could be TRBD2, given 5 matching bases. The CDR3 region has the sequence CASSLSEEVTYNEQFF. The nucleotide sequence is given as TGTGCCAGCAGCTTATCAGAGGAGGTAACCTACAATGAGCAGTTCTTC. Where the CDR3 stops, the reference TRBV11-3 and TRBJ2-1 genes take over; the full variable domain is EAGVVQSPRYKIIEKKQPVAFWCNPISGHNTLYWYLQNLGQGPELLIRYENEEAVDDSQLPKDRFSAERLKGVDSTLKIQPAELGDSAVYLCASSLSEEVTYNEQFFGPGTRLTVL.